The 18 T cell receptor beta chains below come from one sample, sequenced in a study of T-cell reconstitution after alpha-beta-depleted transplantation in children (dated by TCRdb to the mid-2010s). The library relied on PCR. Sequenced using an Illumina HiSeq 2500. TCR library preparation used molecular barcoding, with unique molecular identifiers applied to normalize quantification of the TCRbeta repertoire. The public reads were reanalyzed by TCRdb: fastp trimming at Q25, MiXCR alignment, in-frame beta chains only. Rows with one shared CDR3 protein collapse into an entry with the most common genes and DNA. The sample yields about 230,000 distinct CDR3 sequences; approximately 9.9% were counted once. The ten largest clones capture around 5.1% of the sample. This sample comprised PBMCs from the stem cell graft donor, obtained from the stem cell graft. The receptors stem from a human donor who donated a stem cell graft to a child with SCID.

This clonotype was observed many times. The chain employs TRBV4-3 and TRBJ1-3, with D possibly TRBD1 on 6 matching bases. Germline V gives CDR1 LGHNA, CDR2 YSLEER. Trimming took off 7 bases at V and 3 bases at J, with 16 bases between the two ends. The CDR3 length is 15 residues. CDR3 region: CASTPGGAGGNTIYF. The CDR3 nucleotides read TGCGCCAGCACCCCTGGGGGGGCTGGTGGAAACACCATATATTTT.

The chain recombines TRBV10-3 with TRBJ1-1; no definite D call. The CDR3 spans 15 residues. From germline, CDR1 is ENHRY and CDR2 SYGVKD. With 3 bases removed from V and 0 bases from J, the gap between germline ends came to 11 bases. In DNA form, the CDR3 reads TGTGCCATCAGTGAAGGCGGAGGACTGAACACTGAAGCTTTCTTT. The encoded protein is CAISEGGGLNTEAFF.

This clonotype was detected many times. The chain recombines TRBV18 with TRBJ2-7; possibly TRBD1 for D (6 bases). The CDR3 is made up of 17 amino acids. Germline V CDR1 and CDR2: KGHSH, LQKENI. Trimming shortened V by 0 bases and J by 3 bases, and 18 bases separated the two germline ends. CDR3: CASSPPRGPGDDYEQYF. CDR3 nucleotide sequence: TGTGCCAGCTCACCACCCCGAGGGCCAGGGGACGACTACGAGCAGTACTTC. Full variable domain (remainder filled in from reference TRBV18 and TRBJ2-7): NAGVMQNPRHLVRRRGQEARLRCSPMKGHSHVYWYRQLPEEGLKFMVYLQKENIIDESGMPKERFSAEFPKEGPSILRIQQVVRGDSAAYFCASSPPRGPGDDYEQYFGPGTRLTVT.

This clonotype has at least ten counts. This sequence joins TRBV9 and TRBJ2-1; D gene ambiguous. V lost 3 bases and J 8 bases, leaving 18 bases between the germline ends. CDR1 is SGDLS, CDR2 YYNGEE, per germline. The CDR3 contains 15 residues. CDR3 bases: TGTGCCAGCAGCGAACTCCCCTCGGTTCGCGATGAGCAGTTCTTC. The encoded protein is CASSELPSVRDEQFF.

This clonotype was recorded many times. CDR3 sequence: CASSQSSYTGGGYGYTF. In nucleotides, the CDR3 is TGTGCCAGCAGCCAATCCTCTTATACAGGGGGCGGCTATGGCTACACCTTC. The rearrangement uses TRBV3-1 and TRBJ1-2; 9 bases map to TRBD1. Germline CDR1 is LGHDT and CDR2 is YNNKEL (reference sequence). The CDR3 runs 17 residues. Trimming removed 2 bases from V and 4 bases from J; junction bases left unmatched: 11.

This clonotype has at least ten counts. This chain links TRBV9 with TRBJ2-7, with 7 bases aligning to TRBD2. J gave up 2 bases and V 4 bases, and 9 bases lay outside the gene matches. The CDR3 sequence is 15 residues long. Germline values: CDR1 SGDLS, CDR2 YYNGEE. The CDR3 DNA reads TGTGCCAGCAGCCTATCGACTAGCCCTACCTACGAGCAGTACTTC. Its protein product is CASSLSTSPTYEQYF.

This clonotype was counted many times. The chain couples TRBV12-3 or TRBV12-4 to TRBJ1-1, with D uncertain. This CDR3 has 14 amino acids. V lost 6 bases to trimming and J lost 0 bases, with 11 bases between them. The CDR3: CASRKEQMNTEAFF. The CDR3 nucleotides read TGTGCCAGCAGGAAGGAACAGATGAACACTGAAGCTTTCTTT.

This clonotype was counted many times. The genes are TRBV7-9 and TRBJ2-5; tentatively, D is TRBD2 (6 bases). Looked up from germline, CDR1 is SEHNR and CDR2 is FQNEAQ (reference sequence). This CDR3 region has 15 residues. V shed 6 bases and J shed 5 bases, with 19 bases lying between them. CDR3 nucleotide sequence: TGTGCCAGCAGTTTCAGGGTTCGAGGAGGGGAGACCCAGTACTTC. It codes for CASSFRVRGGETQYF.

This clonotype was observed many times. The rearrangement joins TRBV6-2 or TRBV6-3 to TRBJ1-5, with a tentative D call TRBD1 (6 bases). The ends were cut back, 2 bases at V and 4 bases at J, with 12 bases in the middle. CDR3 size: 15 residues. The V gene's germline CDR1 is MNHEY and CDR2 SVGEGT. CDR3 protein: CASSYKIGGNQPQHF. The CDR3 nucleotides read TGTGCCAGCAGTTACAAGATAGGGGGTAATCAGCCCCAGCATTTT.

This clonotype came up many times. The gene calls are TRBV20-1 and TRBJ1-2, with D unclear. Germline CDR1 is DFQATT and CDR2 is SNEGSKA (reference sequence). The germline V and J ends were trimmed by 6 bases and 6 bases, with 8 bases remaining between them. This CDR3 is 10 amino acids long. The CDR3: CSASGDGYTF. The DNA of the CDR3 is TGCAGTGCCTCGGGAGATGGCTACACCTTC.

This clonotype appeared many times. The chain couples TRBV5-1 to TRBJ1-1, with D uncertain. Trimming took off 1 base at V and 1 base at J, with 14 bases between the two ends. Germline CDR1 SGHRS, CDR2 YFSETQ. There are 16 residues in the CDR3. The CDR3 sequence is CASSLSQTFRNTEAFF. CDR3 bases: TGCGCCAGCAGCTTGAGTCAGACATTCAGGAACACTGAAGCTTTCTTT.

In its sample, this clonotype was seen a few times. The chain couples TRBV12-3 or TRBV12-4 to TRBJ2-5; 7 nucleotides line up with TRBD2. V shed 8 bases, J shed 9 bases, and the junction held 12 bases outside the gene matches. This CDR3 region has 13 residues. Written as DNA, the CDR3 is TGTGCCAGCGGGTTAGCGGGTGACGGGGCCCAGTACTTC. It is translated as CASGLAGDGAQYF.

The chain employs TRBV5-1 and TRBJ1-2, with TRBD1 matching over 8 bases. CDR1 is SGHRS and CDR2 is YFSETQ in the germline V gene. This CDR3 spans 16 amino acids. V was pared by 4 bases and J by 3 bases, with 11 bases of the junction left unmatched. The CDR3 spells CASSTDAGGLYYGYTF. The CDR3 DNA reads as TGCGCCAGCAGCACGGACGCAGGGGGCCTGTACTATGGCTACACCTTC.

This clonotype was picked up many times. The chain links TRBV7-2 to TRBJ2-3; D not certain. The CDR3 has 16 residues. The V and J ends lost 2 bases and 0 bases respectively, with 12 bases between them. CDR1 is SGHTA, CDR2 FQGNSA, per germline. This chain's CDR3 is CASSLNFFTSTDTQYF. The DNA of the CDR3 is TGTGCCAGCAGCTTAAACTTCTTTACTAGCACAGATACGCAGTATTTT.

This clonotype was detected many times. This sequence joins TRBV7-9 and TRBJ2-7, with TRBD1 as a possible D gene (7 bases). This CDR3 is built from 13 residues. Trimming left V 6 bases short and J 2 bases short, with 11 bases between. The V gene's germline CDR1 is SEHNR and CDR2 FQNEAQ (reference sequence). DNA for the CDR3: TGTGCCAGCAGGGGGGGACAGCCCTACGAGCAGTACTTC. It specifies CASRGGQPYEQYF.

This clonotype came up many times. CDR3 bases: TGTGCCAGCAGCGTAGCTGCAGGATATGGCTACACCTTC. Encoded protein: CASSVAAGYGYTF. The V gene is TRBV9, the J gene TRBJ1-2, with unresolved D. Trimming took off 0 bases at V and 5 bases at J, with 8 bases between the two ends. The CDR3 is made up of 13 amino acids. CDR1 is SGDLS, CDR2 YYNGEE, per germline.

As for this clonotype: A much larger clone lies a single base off, so this may be a read error. The chain recombines TRBV20-1 with TRBJ1-5; tentatively, D is TRBD1 (5 bases). Deletions cut 6 bases from V and 1 base from J, with 10 bases between. This CDR3 has 13 residues. In germline, CDR1 is DFQATT, CDR2 SNEGSKA (reference sequence). The DNA of the CDR3 is TGCAGTGCCACGAGGGGAAGCAATCAGCCCCAGCATTTT. Encoded protein: CSATRGSNQPQHF.

This clonotype was seen at least ten times. CDR3 sequence reads: CASSEDSSYEQYF. CDR3 DNA sequence: TGTGCCAGCAGTGAGGACAGCTCCTACGAGCAGTACTTC. The rearrangement joins TRBV2 to TRBJ2-7, with D possibly matching TRBD1 (6 bases). The CDR3 is 13 amino acids. V lost 3 bases to trimming and J lost 0 bases, with 6 bases between them. CDR1 and CDR2 from the germline V gene are SNHLY and FYNNEI.